Listed here are 10 T cell receptor beta chains from one sample, sequenced in a study of T cells in Graves' hyperthyroidism and ophthalmopathy. There were TCR beta CDR3 regions amplified from RNA transcripts. Primed by the HTBI set, a first-round RT-PCR was run on the TCR CDR3. MiXCR was run by TCRdb on the multiplex PCR reads, yielding one entry per CDR3 protein. This table has some 510,000 distinct CDR3 sequences, under 25% appearing once. Material for sequencing was blood. Receptor source: a man aged 18 to 35 with Graves' hyperthyroidism.

This chain links TRBV12-3 or TRBV12-4 with TRBJ1-1; no firm D call. V shed 3 bases and J shed 4 bases, with 12 bases lying between them. CDR3 length equals 14 residues. CDR3 in amino acids: CASSFFSGSTEAFF. CDR3 bases: TGTGCCAGCAGTTTCTTTTCAGGATCCACTGAAGCTTTCTTT.

This chain links TRBV15 with TRBJ2-2; unclear D gene. This CDR3 contains 14 residues. The germline V gene encodes CDR1 LNHNV and CDR2 YYDKDF (reference sequence). Trimming left V 1 base short and J 7 bases short, with 10 bases between. Written as DNA, the CDR3 is TGTGCCACCAGCAGAGGGGGATTTAGCGGGGAGCTGTTTTTT. Amino acids: CATSRGGFSGELFF. Together with reference TRBV15 and TRBJ2-2, the CDR3 gives the full variable domain: DAMVIQNPRYQVTQFGKPVTLSCSQTLNHNVMYWYQQKSSQAPKLLFHYYDKDFNNEADTPDNFQSRRPNTSFCFLDIRSPGLGDTAMYLCATSRGGFSGELFFGEGSRLTVL.

Only one count was recorded for this clonotype. A much larger clone differs from this one at a single base, so this may be a read error. The chain has TRBV28 and TRBJ1-2, with D possibly TRBD1 on 5 matching bases. Germline V lookup: CDR1 MDHEN, CDR2 SYDVKM. The CDR3 totals 11 residues. This CDR3 reads CATRDRRGYSF. The CDR3 nucleotides are TGTGCCACTCGGGACCGAAGGGGCTACTCCTTC.

There are many counts of this clonotype. The rearrangement uses TRBV19 and TRBJ2-2; TRBD2 agrees at 7 bases. V lost 8 bases, J lost 5 bases, and 11 bases stayed unmatched. From germline, CDR1 is LNHDA and CDR2 SQIVND (reference sequence). The CDR3 is 15 amino acids. In nucleotides, the CDR3 is TGTGCCAGTGGGAGGACTAGTCTTCCTACCGGGGAGCTGTTTTTT. As protein: CASGRTSLPTGELFF. Complete variable domain (other parts from reference TRBV19 and TRBJ2-2): DGGITQSPKYLFRKEGQNVTLSCEQNLNHDAMYWYRQDPGQGLRLIYYSQIVNDFQKGDIAEGYSVSREKKESFPLTVTSAQKNPTAFYLCASGRTSLPTGELFFGEGSRLTVL.

A note on this clonotype: This sequence may be a read error, since a much larger clone differs from it by one base. The chain uses TRBV12-3 or TRBV12-4 and TRBJ2-4, with no clear D. CDR3 length equals 15 residues. The CDR3, as DNA: TGTGCCAGCAGTACCTGGGTTGGAGCCAAAAACATTCAGTGCTTC. This encodes CASSTWVGAKNIQCF.

This clonotype was detected many times. This rearrangement joins TRBV28 to TRBJ1-2, with D unclear. The CDR3 sequence is 15 residues long. Trimming stripped 2 bases from V and 6 bases from J, with 16 bases between. Germline V CDR1 and CDR2: MDHEN, SYDVKM. The CDR3 region has the DNA TGTGCCAGCAGTTTACCGGGCCTCGGGCTGGATGGCTACACCTTC. Residues: CASSLPGLGLDGYTF.

The sample holds many counts of this clonotype. The CDR3 is CASSLGMTTTEAFF. The CDR3 bases are TGTGCCAGCAGCTTAGGAATGACGACTACTGAAGCTTTCTTT. The chain employs TRBV7-9 and TRBJ1-1; D is undetermined. This CDR3 has 14 residues. Germline V gives CDR1 SEHNR, CDR2 FQNEAQ (reference sequence). The ends were cut back, 1 base at V and 5 bases at J, with 11 bases in the middle.

This clonotype was seen ten or more times. V usage is TRBV11-2 and J usage is TRBJ2-7; 7 bases match TRBD2. CDR3 length equals 12 residues. Germline CDR1 reads SGHAT; CDR2 reads FQNNGV. V shed 4 bases and J 7 bases; nucleotides not matched to a gene: 4. CDR3 protein: CASSWLGGEQYF. In DNA, the CDR3 is TGTGCCAGCAGCTGGCTGGGGGGGGAGCAGTACTTC.

The V gene is TRBV28, the J gene TRBJ2-2; possible D gene TRBD1, 6 bases. Trimming shortened V by 5 bases and J by 5 bases, and 15 bases separated the two germline ends. The CDR3 covers 15 residues. Germline CDR1 MDHEN, CDR2 SYDVKM. The CDR3 DNA is TGTGCCAGCAGTCGACAGGTTGGTTGGACCGGGGAGCTGTTTTTT. Translation gives CASSRQVGWTGELFF.

V gene TRBV6-1 combines with J gene TRBJ1-2, with no clear D. V lost 6 bases and J lost 1, with 12 bases in between. The germline V gene encodes CDR1 MNHNS and CDR2 SASEGT. The CDR3 extends over 14 amino acids. The CDR3 protein is CASSPGRNNYGYTF. The CDR3, as DNA: TGTGCCAGCAGCCCTGGACGGAATAACTATGGCTACACCTTC.